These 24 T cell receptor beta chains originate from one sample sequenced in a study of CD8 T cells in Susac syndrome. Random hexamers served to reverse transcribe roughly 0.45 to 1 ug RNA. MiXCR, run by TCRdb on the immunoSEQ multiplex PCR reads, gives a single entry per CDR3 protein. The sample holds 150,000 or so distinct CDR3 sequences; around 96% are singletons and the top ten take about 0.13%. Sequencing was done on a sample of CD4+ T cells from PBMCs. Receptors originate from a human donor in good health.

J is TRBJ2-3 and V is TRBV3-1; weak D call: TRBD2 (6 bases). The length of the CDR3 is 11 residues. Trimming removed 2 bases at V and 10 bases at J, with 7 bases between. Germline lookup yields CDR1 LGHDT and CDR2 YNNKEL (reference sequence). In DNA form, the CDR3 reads TGTGCCAGCAGCCAACCGGGAGCGCAGTATTTT. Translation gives CASSQPGAQYF.

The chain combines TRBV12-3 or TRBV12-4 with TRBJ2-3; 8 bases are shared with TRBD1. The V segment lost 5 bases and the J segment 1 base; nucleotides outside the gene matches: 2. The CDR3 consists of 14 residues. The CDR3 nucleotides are TGTGCCAGCAGTCGGGGACAGGGCACAGATACGCAGTATTTT. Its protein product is CASSRGQGTDTQYF.

In DNA, the CDR3 is TGCAGTGCCTGCTCATTGGCGGGGGGAGAGACCCAGTACTTC. It encodes CSACSLAGGETQYF. The chain links TRBV20-1 to TRBJ2-5, with TRBD2 identical over 8 bases. In germline, CDR1 is DFQATT, CDR2 SNEGSKA (reference sequence). V dropped 6 bases and J dropped 4; count of bases not matched to a gene: 10. The CDR3 contains 14 residues.

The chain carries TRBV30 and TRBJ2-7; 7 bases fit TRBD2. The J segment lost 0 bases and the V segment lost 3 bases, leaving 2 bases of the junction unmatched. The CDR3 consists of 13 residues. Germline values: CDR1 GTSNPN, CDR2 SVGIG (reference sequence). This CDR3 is CAWSWEGSYEQYF. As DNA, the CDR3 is TGTGCCTGGAGCTGGGAGGGCTCCTACGAGCAGTACTTC.

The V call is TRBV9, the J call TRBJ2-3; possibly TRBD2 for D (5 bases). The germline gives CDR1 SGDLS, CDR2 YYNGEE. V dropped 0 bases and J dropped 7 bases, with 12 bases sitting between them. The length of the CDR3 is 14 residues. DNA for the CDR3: TGTGCCAGCAGCGTAGTGGCGGGTACGAATACGCAGTATTTT. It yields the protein CASSVVAGTNTQYF.

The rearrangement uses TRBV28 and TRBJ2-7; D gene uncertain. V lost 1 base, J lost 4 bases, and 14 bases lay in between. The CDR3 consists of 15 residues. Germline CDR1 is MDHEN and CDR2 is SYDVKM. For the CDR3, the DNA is TGTGCCAGCAGTTTATCGACAATGGGTAGTTACGAGCAGTACTTC. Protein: CASSLSTMGSYEQYF.

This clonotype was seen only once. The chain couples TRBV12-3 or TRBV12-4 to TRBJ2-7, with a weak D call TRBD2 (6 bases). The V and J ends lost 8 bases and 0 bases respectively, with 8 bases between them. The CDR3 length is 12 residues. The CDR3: CASPSVSYEQYF. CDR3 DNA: TGTGCCAGCCCTAGCGTCTCCTACGAGCAGTACTTC.

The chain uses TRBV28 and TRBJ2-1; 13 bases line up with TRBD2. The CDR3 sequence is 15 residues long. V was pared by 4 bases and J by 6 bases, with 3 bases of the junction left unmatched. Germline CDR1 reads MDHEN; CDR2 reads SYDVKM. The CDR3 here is CASSSTSGGINEQFF. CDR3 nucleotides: TGTGCCAGCAGTTCGACTAGCGGGGGGATCAATGAGCAGTTCTTC.

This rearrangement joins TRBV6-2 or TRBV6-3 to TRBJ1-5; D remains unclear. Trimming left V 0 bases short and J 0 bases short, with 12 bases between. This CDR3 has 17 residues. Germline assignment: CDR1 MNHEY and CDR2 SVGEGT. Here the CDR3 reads CASSYSDALYSNQPQHF. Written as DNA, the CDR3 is TGTGCCAGCAGTTACTCGGATGCGCTTTATAGCAATCAGCCCCAGCATTTT.

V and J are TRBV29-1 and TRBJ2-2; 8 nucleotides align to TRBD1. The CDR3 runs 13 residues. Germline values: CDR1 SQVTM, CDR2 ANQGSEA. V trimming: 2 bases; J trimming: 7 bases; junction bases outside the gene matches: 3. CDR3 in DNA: TGCAGCGTTGAACAGGGGGCCGGCGGGGAGCTGTTTTTT. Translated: CSVEQGAGGELFF.

The DNA of the CDR3 is TGTGCTACGGGAGAGGGGGCTGGCACAGATACGCAGTATTTT. This sequence encodes CATGEGAGTDTQYF. The chain recombines TRBV30 with TRBJ2-3; TRBD1 is a possible D gene (7 bases). Germline CDR1 is GTSNPN and CDR2 is SVGIG (reference sequence). This CDR3 comprises 14 residues.

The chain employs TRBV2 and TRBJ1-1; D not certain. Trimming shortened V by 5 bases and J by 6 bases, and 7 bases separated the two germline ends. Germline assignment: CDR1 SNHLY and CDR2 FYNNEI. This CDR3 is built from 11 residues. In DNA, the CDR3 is TGTGCCAGCAGTCTATACCCTGAAGCTTTCTTT. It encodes CASSLYPEAFF. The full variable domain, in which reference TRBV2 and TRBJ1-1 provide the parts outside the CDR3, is EPEVTQTPSHQVTQMGQEVILRCVPISNHLYFYWYRQILGQKVEFLVSFYNNEISEKSEIFDDQFSVERPDGSNFTLKIRSTKLEDSAMYFCASSLYPEAFFGQGTRLTVV.

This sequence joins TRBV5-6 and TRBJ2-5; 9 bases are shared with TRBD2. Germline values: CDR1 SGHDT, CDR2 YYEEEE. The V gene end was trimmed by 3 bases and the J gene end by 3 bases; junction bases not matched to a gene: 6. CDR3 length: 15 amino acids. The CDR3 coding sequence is TGTGCCAGCAGCTCCTCCCCTAGCGGGGAAGAGACCCAGTACTTC. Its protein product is CASSSSPSGEETQYF.

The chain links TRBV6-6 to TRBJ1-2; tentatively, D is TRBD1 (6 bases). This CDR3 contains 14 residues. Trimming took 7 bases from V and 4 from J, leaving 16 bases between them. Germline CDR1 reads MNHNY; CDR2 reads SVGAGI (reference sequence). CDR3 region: CASTLTTGPYGYTF. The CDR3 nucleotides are TGTGCCAGCACCCTAACCACAGGGCCCTATGGCTACACCTTC.

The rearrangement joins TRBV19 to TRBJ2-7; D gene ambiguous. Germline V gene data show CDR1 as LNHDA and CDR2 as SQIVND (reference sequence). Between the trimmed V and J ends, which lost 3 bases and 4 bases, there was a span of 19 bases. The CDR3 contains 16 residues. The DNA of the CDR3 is TGTGCCAGTAGTATGGCGGTATGGGCAGGCCGATACGAGCAGTACTTC. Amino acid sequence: CASSMAVWAGRYEQYF.

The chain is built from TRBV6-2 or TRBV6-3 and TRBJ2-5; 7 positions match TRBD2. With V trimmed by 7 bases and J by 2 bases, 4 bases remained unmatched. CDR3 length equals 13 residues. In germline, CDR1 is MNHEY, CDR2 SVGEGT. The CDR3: CASIASGQETQYF. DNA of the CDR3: TGTGCCAGCATTGCTAGCGGACAAGAGACCCAGTACTTC.

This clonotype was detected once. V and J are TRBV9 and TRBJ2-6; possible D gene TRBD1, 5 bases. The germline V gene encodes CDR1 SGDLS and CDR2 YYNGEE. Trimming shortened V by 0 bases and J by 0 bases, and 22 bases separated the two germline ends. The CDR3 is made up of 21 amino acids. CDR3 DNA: TGTGCCAGCAGCGTAGGTGCAGGTGGTAGGGGCTCAAGCTCTGGGGCCAACGTCCTGACTTTC. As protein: CASSVGAGGRGSSSGANVLTF.

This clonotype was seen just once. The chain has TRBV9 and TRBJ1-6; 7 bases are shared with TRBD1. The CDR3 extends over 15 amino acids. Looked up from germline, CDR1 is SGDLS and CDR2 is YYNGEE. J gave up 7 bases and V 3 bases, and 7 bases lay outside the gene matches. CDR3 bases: TGTGCCAGCAGCGCCCTTGGGACAGCAAATTCACCCCTCCACTTT. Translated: CASSALGTANSPLHF.

The CDR3 region has the DNA TGTGCCAGCAGTTACAGGACGGACTATGGCTACACCTTC. This translates into CASSYRTDYGYTF. The rearrangement links TRBV6-2 or TRBV6-3 to TRBJ1-2; D not certain. V gave up 2 bases and J gave up 3 bases, with 7 bases separating them. The length of the CDR3 is 13 residues. Germline V gene sequence: CDR1 MNHEY, CDR2 SVGEGT.

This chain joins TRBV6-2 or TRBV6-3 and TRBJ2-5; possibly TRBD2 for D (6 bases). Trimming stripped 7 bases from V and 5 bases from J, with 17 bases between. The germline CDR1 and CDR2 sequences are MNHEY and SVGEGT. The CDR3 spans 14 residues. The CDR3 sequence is CASKKGLPGETQYF. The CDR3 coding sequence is TGTGCCAGCAAGAAGGGACTTCCGGGGGAGACCCAGTACTTC.

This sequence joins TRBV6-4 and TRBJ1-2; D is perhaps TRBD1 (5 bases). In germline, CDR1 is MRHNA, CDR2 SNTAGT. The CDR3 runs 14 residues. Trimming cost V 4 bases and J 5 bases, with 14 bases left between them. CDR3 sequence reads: CASSGWDGEYGYTF. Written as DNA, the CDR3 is TGTGCCAGCAGTGGATGGGACGGCGAGTATGGCTACACCTTC.

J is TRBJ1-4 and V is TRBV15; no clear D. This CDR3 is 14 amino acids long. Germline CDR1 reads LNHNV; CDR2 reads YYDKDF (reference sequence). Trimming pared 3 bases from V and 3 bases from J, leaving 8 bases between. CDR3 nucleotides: TGTGCCACCAGCAGGCCGGGCCCTAATGAAAAACTGTTTTTT. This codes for CATSRPGPNEKLFF.

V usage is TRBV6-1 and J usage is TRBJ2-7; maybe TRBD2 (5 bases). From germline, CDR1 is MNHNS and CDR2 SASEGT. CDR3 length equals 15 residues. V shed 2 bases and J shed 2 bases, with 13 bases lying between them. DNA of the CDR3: TGTGCCAGCAGTGAATGGTCCGGGGTGCCCTACGAGCAGTACTTC. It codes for CASSEWSGVPYEQYF.

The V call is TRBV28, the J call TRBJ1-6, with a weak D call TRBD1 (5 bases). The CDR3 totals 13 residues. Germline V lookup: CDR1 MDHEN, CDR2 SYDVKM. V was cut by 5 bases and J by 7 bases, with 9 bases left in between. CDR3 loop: CASSLNRNSPLHF. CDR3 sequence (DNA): TGTGCCAGCAGTCTGAACAGGAATTCACCCCTCCACTTT.